Following are 16 T cell receptor beta chains from one sample sequenced in a study of T cell responses to AZD1222 COVID-19 vaccine (dated by TCRdb to the early 2020s). The intended sense of this specimen's time point label: baseline before first vaccination. Library creation used the immunoSEQ multiplex PCR assay. TCRdb stores this immuneACCESS table with in-frame sequences only. Part of the clones is absent; in the studies checked, under half of the shortfall reflects unresolved V genes, and no reason is known for the rest. This sample is represented by 90,000 to 130,000 clones; roughly 84% of them were singletons. The ten largest make up around 3.2% of the sample. The sequencing used peripheral blood, collected on day 0 of AZD1222 vaccination. These receptors originate from an adult in good health.

This chain uses TRBV5-1 with TRBJ1-1; D not resolved. The germline V gene encodes CDR1 SGHRS and CDR2 YFSETQ. The V and J ends lost 0 bases and 5 bases respectively, with 8 bases between them. The CDR3 spans 13 residues. The CDR3, as DNA: TGCGCCAGCAGCTTGGGGGCGGATACTGAAGCTTTCTTT. Translation: CASSLGADTEAFF.

The chain is built from TRBV7-8 and TRBJ1-1; TRBD1 matches at 8 bases. Germline V gene data show CDR1 as SGHVS and CDR2 as FQNEAQ. The CDR3 sequence is 14 residues long. J lost 5 bases, V lost 3 bases, and 5 bases had no gene match. This chain's CDR3 is CASSFQGALTEAFF. The CDR3 coding sequence is TGTGCCAGCAGCTTCCAGGGGGCGCTTACTGAAGCTTTCTTT.

V and J are TRBV6-2 or TRBV6-3 and TRBJ1-5; D call uncertain. Trimming shortened V by 2 bases and J by 0 bases, and 5 bases separated the two germline ends. CDR3 length: 14 amino acids. Germline assignment: CDR1 MNHEY and CDR2 SVGEGT. CDR3 nucleotide sequence: TGTGCCAGCAGTTACCGAGGTAGCAATCAGCCCCAGCATTTT. Translating gives CASSYRGSNQPQHF.

This clone was counted a few times. This sequence joins TRBV30 and TRBJ1-2, with D possibly being TRBD1 (6 bases). Between the trimmed V and J ends, which lost 4 bases and 8 bases, there was a span of 23 bases. The CDR3 contains 15 residues. Germline V gene sequence: CDR1 GTSNPN, CDR2 SVGIG (reference sequence). This chain's CDR3 is CAWIRARGATNGYTF. As DNA, the CDR3 is TGTGCCTGGATCCGGGCCAGGGGCGCAACAAACGGCTACACCTTC.

The V and J genes are TRBV5-1 and TRBJ1-4; D ambiguous. Germline CDR1 is SGHRS and CDR2 is YFSETQ. The V and J ends lost 1 base and 0 bases respectively, with 7 bases between them. The CDR3 spans 15 residues. CDR3 sequence (DNA): TGCGCCAGCAGCTTGAAGGGAGCAACTAATGAAAAACTGTTTTTT. Amino acids: CASSLKGATNEKLFF.

Points on this clone: A read error may account for a junction end that differs from germline. CDR3 sequence reads: CASSLGSGGAEGRIF. CDR3 sequence (DNA): TGTGCCAGCAGTTTGGGTAGCGGGGGGGCCGAGGGTAGGATCTTC. The chain has TRBV27 and TRBJ2-1; TRBD2 matches at 11 bases. This CDR3 has 15 amino acids. Germline loops: CDR1 MNHEY, CDR2 SMNVEV (reference sequence).

In regard to this clone: This CDR3 is also generated by other DNA sequences in the sample. For the CDR3, the DNA is TGTGCCAGTAGTGACAGGCGCTCTGGAAACACCATATATTTT. Protein: CASSDRRSGNTIYF. J is TRBJ1-3 and V is TRBV19; possible D gene TRBD1, 6 bases. V was trimmed by 5 bases and J by 0 bases, leaving 8 bases between them. The V gene's germline CDR1 is LNHDA and CDR2 SQIVND (reference sequence). The CDR3 extends over 14 amino acids. The whole variable domain, remainder taken from reference TRBV19 and TRBJ1-3, is DGGITQSPKYLFRKEGQNVTLSCEQNLNHDAMYWYRQDPGQGLRLIYYSQIVNDFQKGDIAEGYSVSREKKESFPLTVTSAQKNPTAFYLCASSDRRSGNTIYFGEGSWLTVV.

V gene TRBV28 combines with J gene TRBJ1-3, with 7 bases fitting TRBD1. V shed 4 bases, J shed 4 bases, and the junction held 10 bases outside the gene matches. CDR3 length equals 16 residues. The germline gives CDR1 MDHEN, CDR2 SYDVKM. CDR3 nucleotides: TGTGCCAGCAGTTCTTACACAGGGGTTGCAGGAAACACCATATATTTT. Translation: CASSSYTGVAGNTIYF.

The chain links TRBV30 to TRBJ1-2, with a weak D call TRBD1 (5 bases). The V gene's germline CDR1 is GTSNPN and CDR2 SVGIG (reference sequence). V was cut by 4 bases and J by 6 bases, with 24 bases left in between. The CDR3 spans 16 residues. The CDR3: CAWTPLVRVRGDGYTF. CDR3 coding DNA: TGTGCCTGGACTCCGCTCGTCAGGGTGCGGGGGGATGGCTACACCTTC.

This chain links TRBV7-9 with TRBJ1-4; a weak D match, TRBD1 (6 bases). The CDR3 spans 13 residues. Germline-derived CDR1 and CDR2 are SEHNR and FQNEAQ (reference sequence). V dropped 5 bases and J dropped 11 bases, with 15 bases sitting between them. The CDR3 DNA follows: TGTGCCAGCAGCCACTACAGGGCGGGTAAACTGTTTTTT. Residues: CASSHYRAGKLFF.

This sequence joins TRBV5-8 and TRBJ2-3; D gene unclear. This CDR3 comprises 16 residues. V was clipped by 1 base and J by 1 base, with 13 bases between them. Germline lookup yields CDR1 SGHTS and CDR2 YDEGEE. The DNA for the CDR3 is TGTGCCAGCAGCTTGCGTCCACGTCTGGGCACAGATACGCAGTATTTT. It encodes CASSLRPRLGTDTQYF.

The count of this clone is one. The chain couples TRBV6-2 or TRBV6-3 to TRBJ2-1, with 10 bases matching TRBD2. V lost 2 bases and J lost 7; bases outside the gene matches: 5. The V gene's germline CDR1 is MNHEY and CDR2 SVGEGT. There are 15 residues in the CDR3. The CDR3: CASSYERGGRNEQFF. CDR3 nucleotides: TGTGCCAGCAGTTACGAGCGGGGGGGCCGGAATGAGCAGTTCTTC.

The rearrangement links TRBV30 to TRBJ2-2; TRBD2 aligns across 7 bases. The CDR3 contains 15 residues. Germline V gene data show CDR1 as GTSNPN and CDR2 as SVGIG (reference sequence). Losses at the gene ends were 2 bases for V and 6 bases for J; bases not matched to a gene: 9. The CDR3 protein is CAWSIGGSGAGELFF. CDR3 sequence (DNA): TGTGCCTGGAGTATCGGGGGGTCGGGGGCCGGGGAGCTGTTTTTT.

J is TRBJ1-1 and V is TRBV19, with 9 bases matching TRBD1. The CDR3 sequence is 17 residues long. CDR1 and CDR2 from the germline V gene are LNHDA and SQIVND (reference sequence). V was clipped by 7 bases and J by 5 bases; unmatched bases: 17. The CDR3 DNA follows: TGTGCCAGTATCTACCTGGGACTACAGGGGGCGCATACTGAAGCTTTCTTT. Protein product: CASIYLGLQGAHTEAFF.

The chain carries TRBV7-3 and TRBJ2-1, with TRBD2 matching 9 bases. CDR3 length: 17 amino acids. The germline V gene encodes CDR1 SGHTA and CDR2 FQGTGA. Trimming cost V 1 base and J 4 bases; bases outside gene matches: 8. CDR3 residues: CASSLRPSGASYNEQFF. CDR3 nucleotide sequence: TGTGCCAGCAGCTTAAGACCTAGCGGGGCTTCATACAATGAGCAGTTCTTC.

V gene TRBV19 combines with J gene TRBJ2-7; D is undetermined. The V gene's germline CDR1 is LNHDA and CDR2 SQIVND (reference sequence). V lost 3 bases and J 0 bases, leaving 12 bases between the germline ends. This CDR3 has 15 residues. The DNA for the CDR3 is TGTGCCAGTAGTATCACTCAGGCATCCTCCTACGAGCAGTACTTC. This gives the protein CASSITQASSYEQYF.